This record looks at one TCR beta chain sequence and its context. This entry belongs to a study of blood T cell repertoires in COVID-19. This CDR3 is 14 amino acids long. Trimming removed 7 bases at V and 3 bases at J, with 10 bases between. The germline V gene encodes CDR1 LNHDA and CDR2 SQIVND (reference sequence). Produced via immunoSEQ multiplex PCR; TCRdb's table is partial and in-frame only. The sample has tens of thousands of clones, 86% seen once. J is TRBJ2-6 and V is TRBV19, with D possibly matching TRBD1 (7 bases). Material: peripheral blood. This receptor was taken from a human donor in a cohort sampled during active COVID-19. The CDR3 loop reads CASNRGGGANVLTF. The DNA for the CDR3 is TGTGCCAGTAACAGGGGAGGTGGGGCCAACGTCCTGACTTTC.